This is a list of T cell receptor beta chains from one sample in a study of long-term antiretroviral therapy in people with HIV. Method: immunoSEQ multiplex PCR; TCRdb's copy keeps in-frame clones and lacks some. The data hold 30,000 or so clones, with over 85% observed a single time. The sample in question was unsorted PBMCs, obtained 6.2 years after starting antiretroviral therapy. The receptors shown here come from a man in his forties or fifties with HIV. Both conserved end residues are part of each CDR3. A D gene is named only where the DNA matches it firmly. Clone size, where shown, is once, few, many, or a class for clones that have expanded.

clone_size j_call d_call v_call cdr3_aa cdr3_nt
NA TRBJ2-2 TRBD2 TRBV4-2 CASSQGNIYWSSGTGELFF TGTGCCAGCAGCCAGGGGAACATATATTGGTCTAGCGGCACCGGGGAGCTGTTTTTT
once TRBJ1-2 NA TRBV5-6 CASNLEGDSYGYTF TGTGCCAGCAACCTGGAGGGGGACTCCTATGGCTACACCTTC
NA TRBJ2-7 TRBD1 TRBV19 CASSVGQGTYEQYF TGTGCCAGTAGTGTCGGACAGGGGACCTACGAGCAGTACTTC
NA TRBJ2-7 NA TRBV11-2 CASSLEAGTTYEQYF TGTGCCAGCAGCTTAGAGGCAGGTACTACCTACGAGCAGTACTTC
NA TRBJ2-7 TRBD1 TRBV27 CASSVQGAFYEQYF TGTGCCAGCAGTGTTCAGGGGGCCTTCTACGAGCAGTACTTC
NA TRBJ2-1 TRBD2 TRBV4-1 CASRGLWRENEQFF TGCGCCAGCAGGGGGCTTTGGCGGGAGAATGAGCAGTTCTTC
NA TRBJ2-7 TRBD2 TRBV6-5 CASRTWGGSSYEQYF TGTGCCAGCAGAACATGGGGGGGGAGCTCCTACGAGCAGTACTTC
NA TRBJ2-1 TRBD1 TRBV7-9 CASSFQGAINEQFF TGTGCCAGCAGCTTCCAGGGGGCAATCAATGAGCAGTTCTTC
few TRBJ1-2 NA TRBV10-3 CAISESFQGNYGYTF TGTGCCATCAGTGAGTCGTTTCAGGGAAACTATGGCTACACCTTC
NA TRBJ2-5 NA TRBV19 CASSGDSGETQYF TGTGCCAGTAGTGGTGACTCCGGTGAGACCCAGTACTTC
once TRBJ2-5 TRBD2 TRBV27 CASSLGSGEQETQYF TGTGCCAGCAGTTTGGGTAGCGGGGAACAAGAGACCCAGTACTTC
NA TRBJ2-7 TRBD2 TRBV11-3 CASSPGPGDYPHEQYF TGTGCCAGCAGCCCCGGGCCGGGGGACTACCCCCACGAGCAGTACTTC
NA TRBJ1-5 TRBD1 TRBV7-9 CASSQGGGRQPQHF TGTGCCAGCAGCCAAGGAGGGGGCCGTCAGCCCCAGCATTTT
once TRBJ1-3 NA TRBV6-6 CASSRQGLGNTIYF TGTGCCAGCAGCCGTCAGGGTCTTGGAAACACCATATATTTT
NA TRBJ2-1 TRBD2 TRBV2 CASTGTINEQFF TGTGCCAGCACCGGGACTATCAATGAGCAGTTCTTC
NA TRBJ1-1 NA TRBV18 CASSPRDNTEAFF TGTGCCAGCTCACCACGAGATAACACTGAAGCTTTCTTT
NA TRBJ1-1 NA TRBV7-3 CASSPTRGTEAFF TGTGCCAGCAGCCCGACCCGGGGCACTGAAGCTTTCTTT
NA TRBJ1-5 NA TRBV5-4 CASSFDGSQPQHF TGTGCCAGCAGCTTTGATGGGAGTCAGCCCCAGCATTTT
once TRBJ2-5 TRBD1 TRBV27 CASRMTGRETQYF TGTGCCAGCAGAATGACAGGGCGGGAGACCCAGTACTTC
NA TRBJ2-2 TRBD2 TRBV7-9 CASSPPGGNTGELFF TGTGCCAGCAGCCCGCCGGGGGGGAACACCGGGGAGCTGTTTTTT
NA TRBJ2-7 TRBD2 TRBV10-2 CASTQTSGGAYEQYF TGCGCCAGCACCCAGACTAGCGGGGGGGCCTACGAGCAGTACTTC
NA TRBJ2-5 NA TRBV20-1 CSANRETQYF TGCAGTGCTAACCGGGAGACCCAGTACTTC
NA TRBJ2-2 TRBD1 TRBV11-3 CASSRKQGLGGELFF TGTGCCAGCAGCCGGAAACAGGGGCTCGGCGGGGAGCTGTTTTTT
NA TRBJ2-1 NA TRBV7-9 CASSLLARGQGYNEQFF TGTGCCAGCAGTTTGTTAGCCCGGGGGCAAGGTTACAATGAGCAGTTCTTC
NA TRBJ1-2 TRBD1 TRBV15 CATSRDIRGRDYGYTF TGTGCCACCAGCAGAGATATAAGGGGGCGCGACTATGGCTACACCTTC
NA TRBJ2-1 NA TRBV9 CASSGSEWGNEQFF TGTGCCAGCAGCGGGTCCGAGTGGGGCAATGAGCAGTTCTTC
NA TRBJ2-5 TRBD2 TRBV7-9 CASSLGGLAGQETQYF TGTGCCAGCAGCTTAGGGGGACTAGCGGGGCAAGAGACCCAGTACTTC
NA TRBJ2-5 TRBD1 TRBV10-1 CASSERGALGGRETQYF TGCGCCAGCAGTGAAAGAGGAGCCTTAGGGGGCAGAGAGACCCAGTACTTC
NA TRBJ1-2 NA TRBV6-5 CASSPSGFAYTF TGTGCCAGCAGTCCCTCAGGGTTTGCCTACACCTTC
once TRBJ1-2 NA TRBV2 CASSGGAVSFGYTF TGTGCCAGCAGTGGGGGTGCGGTCTCTTTCGGCTACACCTTC
NA TRBJ2-7 NA TRBV7-8 CASSLAPSTYEQYF TGTGCCAGCAGCTTAGCGCCTTCTACCTACGAGCAGTACTTC
NA TRBJ2-1 TRBD2 TRBV10-3 CAISVGGGSRNEQFF TGTGCCATCAGTGTAGGTGGCGGGAGTAGGAATGAGCAGTTCTTC
NA TRBJ2-7 TRBD2 TRBV2 CASSTGLAGGEQYF TGTGCCAGCAGCACGGGACTAGCGGGAGGCGAGCAGTACTTC
NA TRBJ1-3 NA TRBV7-2 CASTLGSTAGNTIYF TGTGCCAGCACCCTGGGGTCGACAGCAGGAAACACCATATATTTT
NA TRBJ2-1 TRBD1 TRBV4-3 CASSLGDRRDEQFF TGCGCCAGCAGCCTCGGGGACAGGCGGGATGAGCAGTTCTTC
NA TRBJ1-3 TRBD1 TRBV29-1 CSVMTGGRSGNTIYF TGCAGCGTTATGACAGGGGGCCGCTCTGGAAACACCATATATTTT
NA TRBJ2-2 TRBD1 TRBV11-2 CASSRTQGAVFGTGELFF TGTGCCAGCAGCCGTACTCAGGGGGCCGTCTTTGGTACCGGGGAGCTGTTTTTT
NA TRBJ1-4 NA TRBV4-1 CASTDLFGSEKLFF TGCGCCAGCACCGACCTCTTCGGAAGTGAAAAACTGTTTTTT
NA TRBJ1-3 NA TRBV7-2 CASSSLLGNTIYF TGTGCCAGCAGTTCCCTCCTTGGAAACACCATATATTTT
NA TRBJ1-2 NA TRBV6-6 CASSYSADYGYTF TGTGCCAGCAGTTACTCAGCGGACTATGGCTACACCTTC
NA TRBJ1-1 NA TRBV6-5 CASSAVKEAFF TGTGCCAGCAGTGCCGTCAAGGAAGCTTTCTTT
NA TRBJ1-1 NA TRBV27 CASTTWGQSAEAFF TGTGCCAGCACCACGTGGGGGCAGAGCGCTGAAGCTTTCTTT
NA TRBJ1-2 NA TRBV27 CASSRTPGRGMHGYTF TGTGCCAGCAGCCGAACTCCAGGGAGGGGTATGCATGGCTACACCTTC
NA TRBJ2-7 NA TRBV14 CASSSGSSTTQYF TGTGCCAGCAGCTCTGGGAGTTCGACGACGCAGTACTTC
NA TRBJ2-3 NA TRBV6-4 CASSDSDSTDTQYF TGTGCCAGCAGTGACTCGGACAGCACAGATACGCAGTATTTT
NA TRBJ2-2 TRBD2 TRBV5-1 CASSLHSGVNTGELFF TGCGCCAGCAGCTTACACAGCGGGGTGAACACCGGGGAGCTGTTTTTT
NA TRBJ2-2 NA TRBV5-6 CASSLETENTGELFF TGTGCCAGCAGCTTGGAGACAGAAAACACCGGGGAGCTGTTTTTT
NA TRBJ1-2 TRBD1 TRBV2 CASSEAGTGYGYTF TGTGCCAGCAGTGAAGCGGGGACAGGGTATGGCTACACCTTC
NA TRBJ2-7 NA TRBV2 CASSFGTYEQYF TGTGCCAGCAGTTTCGGGACCTACGAGCAGTACTTC
NA TRBJ2-1 NA TRBV10-1 CASSDGAWGSEQFF TGCGCCAGCAGTGATGGCGCTTGGGGCTCGGAGCAGTTCTTC
once TRBJ1-3 TRBD1 TRBV9 CASSPGTDGNTIYF TGTGCCAGCAGCCCCGGGACAGATGGAAACACCATATATTTT
NA TRBJ2-7 TRBD1 TRBV9 CASSALTGEQYF TGTGCCAGCAGCGCCCTGACAGGGGAGCAGTACTTC
NA TRBJ2-5 TRBD1 TRBV30 CAWSLDRVVETQYF TGTGCCTGGAGTCTAGACAGGGTGGTGGAGACCCAGTACTTC
NA TRBJ1-2 TRBD1 TRBV19 CASSPGQGNYGYTF TGTGCCAGTAGTCCCGGACAGGGGAACTATGGCTACACCTTC